A single sample gave rise to the 23 T cell receptor beta chains below, sequenced in a study of glioma-infiltrating T cells after dendritic cell vaccination listed by TCRdb under 2016. Library prep was done by the immunoSEQ multiplex PCR assay. As stored in TCRdb, this immuneACCESS dataset retains in-frame rearrangements with V and J assigned. A fraction of the clones does not appear; measured against another copy, unresolved V genes explain less than half of the discrepancy, and the remainder lacks a known reason. This sample gives fewer than 90,000 clones in total; around 83% of them show up just once. 6.8% of the sample comes from the top ten. The sample's time point, from its label and the paper: after dendritic cell vaccination, including at tumor progression/relapse. The sequencing used blood, collected after dendritic cell vaccination. These receptors came from a human donor with glioblastoma.

For the CDR3, the DNA is TGTGCCAGCAGCGAAGCAAACTATGGCTACACCTTC. It codes for CASSEANYGYTF. The rearrangement joins TRBV7-2 to TRBJ1-2, with unresolved D. V was pared by 5 bases and J by 2 bases, with 6 bases between. This CDR3 region has 12 residues. Germline CDR1 is SGHTA and CDR2 is FQGNSA.

This sequence joins TRBV7-8 and TRBJ2-7; possible D gene TRBD1, 6 bases. Germline lookup yields CDR1 SGHVS and CDR2 FQNEAQ. V was clipped by 2 bases and J by 3 bases, with 17 bases between them. The CDR3 is 16 residues long. This CDR3 is CASSLFSGVRYYEQYF. In DNA form, the CDR3 reads TGTGCCAGCAGCTTATTTTCAGGGGTTAGATACTACGAGCAGTACTTC.

The rearrangement joins TRBV7-6 to TRBJ1-5; D call uncertain. Looked up from germline, CDR1 is SGHVS and CDR2 is FNYEAQ. The CDR3 spans 14 residues. The V end was cut by 5 bases, the J end by 6 bases, with 14 bases between. The CDR3 reads CASSPHIGSQPQHF. CDR3 DNA sequence: TGTGCCAGCAGCCCCCATATAGGGAGTCAGCCCCAGCATTTT.

The rearrangement uses TRBV7-8 and TRBJ1-6, with D tentatively TRBD1 (5 bases). Trimming stripped 5 bases from V and 7 bases from J, with 21 bases between. Germline loops: CDR1 SGHVS, CDR2 FQNEAQ. The CDR3 loop spans 17 amino acids. The CDR3 nucleotides read TGTGCCAGCAGCCCCCTTGTGGGGGGTGTGATGAATTCACCCCTCCACTTT. The encoded protein is CASSPLVGGVMNSPLHF.

The gene calls are TRBV2 and TRBJ1-5; tentative D call: TRBD1 (5 bases). The V end was cut by 5 bases, the J end by 5 bases, with 19 bases between. The CDR3 contains 16 residues. The germline CDR1 and CDR2 sequences are SNHLY and FYNNEI. CDR3 sequence reads: CASSFDIPGDDQPQHF. CDR3 DNA: TGTGCCAGCAGTTTCGACATTCCGGGGGACGATCAGCCCCAGCATTTT. The variable domain in full, with the rest retrieved from reference TRBV2 and TRBJ1-5, is EPEVTQTPSHQVTQMGQEVILRCVPISNHLYFYWYRQILGQKVEFLVSFYNNEISEKSEIFDDQFSVERPDGSNFTLKIRSTKLEDSAMYFCASSFDIPGDDQPQHFGDGTRLSIL.

The chain couples TRBV5-1 to TRBJ1-6; 7 bases map to TRBD1. The CDR3 extends over 15 amino acids. V dropped 4 bases and J dropped 4; count of bases not matched to a gene: 5. CDR1 and CDR2 from the germline V gene are SGHRS and YFSETQ. This chain's CDR3 is CASSPDRPYNSPLHF. CDR3 DNA sequence: TGCGCCAGCAGCCCGGACAGGCCATATAATTCACCCCTCCACTTT.

V is TRBV2 and J is TRBJ2-7, with 12 bases identical to TRBD1. With V trimmed by 6 bases and J by 2 bases, 11 bases remained unmatched. In germline, CDR1 is SNHLY, CDR2 FYNNEI. The CDR3 contains 17 residues. CDR3 protein: CASSDGTGGAETYEQYF. In nucleotides, the CDR3 is TGTGCCAGCAGCGACGGGACAGGGGGCGCCGAGACCTACGAGCAGTACTTC.

The gene calls are TRBV7-2 and TRBJ2-5, with D tentatively TRBD2 (5 bases). Trimming removed 0 bases from V and 4 bases from J, with 6 bases in between. CDR1 and CDR2 (germline): SGHTA, FQGNSA. This CDR3 has 13 amino acids. The DNA of the CDR3 is TGTGCCAGCAGCTTAGCACGGGGAGAGACCCAGTACTTC. This gives the protein CASSLARGETQYF.

The table lists this clone with a few counts. The rearrangement uses TRBV5-1 and TRBJ2-2, with TRBD1 as a possible D gene (6 bases). Trimming pared 1 base from V and 3 bases from J, leaving 10 bases between. This CDR3 spans 15 amino acids. CDR1 is SGHRS and CDR2 is YFSETQ in the germline V gene. CDR3 sequence (DNA): TGCGCCAGCAGCTTGTATTGGGGGCACACCGGGGAGCTGTTTTTT. Amino acid sequence: CASSLYWGHTGELFF.

This sequence joins TRBV12-5 and TRBJ2-7, with TRBD2 matching 13 bases. The trim removed 6 bases at V and 4 bases at J, leaving 3 bases unmatched. In germline, CDR1 is LGHNT, CDR2 FRNRAP. The CDR3 runs 14 residues. CDR3 sequence reads: CASGTTSGGYEQYF. For the CDR3, the DNA is TGTGCTAGTGGCACGACTAGCGGGGGGTACGAGCAGTACTTC.

Worth noting for this clone: The germline gene is not matched at one end of the junction; a read error may be the cause. J is TRBJ2-5 and V is TRBV7-2; D is perhaps TRBD1 (6 bases). Germline V gene sequence: CDR1 SGHTA, CDR2 FQGNSA. This CDR3 region has 13 residues. The CDR3 is CASSPGQQEIQYF. As DNA, the CDR3 is TGTGCCAGCAGCCCTGGACAGCAAGAGATCCAGTACTTC.

The rearrangement links TRBV5-1 to TRBJ2-7, with D perhaps TRBD2 (6 bases). The CDR3 sequence is 15 residues long. CDR1 is SGHRS and CDR2 is YFSETQ in the germline V gene. V gave up 9 bases and J gave up 3 bases, with 22 bases separating them. The CDR3 here is CATTPGVGFIYEQYF. The CDR3 DNA follows: TGCGCCACCACCCCGGGAGTAGGATTCATCTACGAGCAGTACTTC. Based on the CDR3 plus reference TRBV5-1 and TRBJ2-7, the full variable domain is KAGVTQTPRYLIKTRGQQVTLSCSPISGHRSVSWYQQTPGQGLQFLFEYFSETQRNKGNFPGRFSGRQFSNSRSEMNVSTLELGDSALYLCATTPGVGFIYEQYFGPGTRLTVT.

The chain uses TRBV7-9 and TRBJ1-1, with 7 bases lining up with TRBD1. V lost 5 bases and J lost 7; bases outside the gene matches: 1. Germline V lookup: CDR1 SEHNR, CDR2 FQNEAQ (reference sequence). The CDR3 sequence is 11 residues long. In DNA, the CDR3 is TGTGCCAGCAGCCAGGGGGATGAAGCTTTCTTT. Translated, it gives CASSQGDEAFF.

V usage is TRBV6-1 and J usage is TRBJ1-5, with 7 bases identical to TRBD1. Germline CDR1 reads MNHNS; CDR2 reads SASEGT. V lost 4 bases, J lost 1 base, and 1 base stayed unmatched. CDR3 length equals 14 residues. CDR3 coding DNA: TGTGCCAGCAGTGGGGGACAGAGCAATCAGCCCCAGCATTTT. Translating it yields CASSGGQSNQPQHF.

This chain connects TRBV19 to TRBJ1-1; D may be TRBD1 (5 bases). This CDR3 spans 14 amino acids. V lost 3 bases and J 0 bases, leaving 8 bases between the germline ends. Germline CDR1 is LNHDA and CDR2 is SQIVND (reference sequence). The CDR3 DNA follows: TGTGCCAGTAGTATGACAGTCATGAACACTGAAGCTTTCTTT. This translates into CASSMTVMNTEAFF.

This clone was found once. The chain is built from TRBV9 and TRBJ1-1; D perhaps matches TRBD1 (6 bases). The CDR3 is made up of 15 amino acids. The V gene's germline CDR1 is SGDLS and CDR2 YYNGEE. Trimming pared 4 bases from V and 0 bases from J, leaving 13 bases between. The CDR3, as DNA: TGTGCCAGCAGCCCATCAGGGGTGGTGAACACTGAAGCTTTCTTT. This gives the protein CASSPSGVVNTEAFF.

The chain has TRBV19 and TRBJ1-1; tentatively, D is TRBD1 (6 bases). V was pared by 8 bases and J by 2 bases, with 15 bases between. The CDR3 sequence is 14 residues long. The germline gives CDR1 LNHDA, CDR2 SQIVND (reference sequence). The CDR3 nucleotides read TGTGCCAGTGCGACAGGCCATTTTAACACTGAAGCTTTCTTT. Its protein is CASATGHFNTEAFF.

The J gene is TRBJ2-3, the V gene TRBV25-1, with 9 bases aligning to TRBD2. Germline values: CDR1 MGHDK, CDR2 SYGVNS. V gave up 1 base and J gave up 6 bases; unmatched junction bases: 8. This CDR3 comprises 16 residues. CDR3 amino acids: CASSELKRGAGDTQYF. The CDR3 DNA is TGTGCCAGCAGTGAATTAAAGCGGGGGGCGGGGGATACGCAGTATTTT.

The chain uses TRBV18 and TRBJ1-3; TRBD1 might be the D (5 bases). With 2 bases removed from V and 0 bases from J, the gap between germline ends came to 17 bases. Germline V lookup: CDR1 KGHSH, CDR2 LQKENI. The CDR3 has 18 amino acids. The CDR3 sequence is CASSPGLGQAASGNTIYF. CDR3 nucleotide sequence: TGTGCCAGCTCACCAGGTCTGGGGCAGGCGGCCTCTGGAAACACCATATATTTT.

Concerning this clone itself: Sequence at one end of the junction differs from germline and may be a read error. The genes are TRBV7-2 and TRBJ2-1, with D perhaps TRBD1 (6 bases). CDR3 length: 13 amino acids. Per germline, CDR1 SGHTA and CDR2 FQGNSA. DNA for the CDR3: TGTGCCAGCAGCTTAGAGAATCGGGACATCAAACTCTTC. Translating gives CASSLENRDIKLF.

The rearrangement links TRBV6-1 to TRBJ1-1; 8 bases are a match to TRBD1. Germline values: CDR1 MNHNS, CDR2 SASEGT. Unmatched junction bases numbered 15, after V lost 3 bases and J lost 12 bases. The CDR3 is made up of 15 amino acids. The CDR3 DNA sequence: TGTGCCAGCAGTGACGCAATTCAGGGGGCGATGGGAACTTTCTTT. Translating it yields CASSDAIQGAMGTFF.

The gene calls are TRBV7-8 and TRBJ1-1; TRBD1 is a possible D gene (6 bases). V was trimmed by 2 bases and J by 6 bases, leaving 25 bases between them. CDR3 length: 18 amino acids. CDR1 SGHVS and CDR2 FQNEAQ come from the germline V gene. The CDR3 reads CASSLIESDMFRTAEAFF. CDR3 DNA: TGTGCCAGCAGCTTAATAGAATCTGATATGTTTCGGACAGCTGAAGCTTTCTTT.

The genes are TRBV4-3 and TRBJ2-2; perhaps TRBD2 as D (6 bases). Looked up from germline, CDR1 is LGHNA and CDR2 is YSLEER. This CDR3 is 15 amino acids long. V was trimmed by 1 base and J by 7 bases, leaving 13 bases between them. CDR3: CASSQGSSGSGELFF. The CDR3 nucleotides are TGCGCCAGCAGCCAAGGTTCGTCCGGGAGCGGGGAGCTGTTTTTT.